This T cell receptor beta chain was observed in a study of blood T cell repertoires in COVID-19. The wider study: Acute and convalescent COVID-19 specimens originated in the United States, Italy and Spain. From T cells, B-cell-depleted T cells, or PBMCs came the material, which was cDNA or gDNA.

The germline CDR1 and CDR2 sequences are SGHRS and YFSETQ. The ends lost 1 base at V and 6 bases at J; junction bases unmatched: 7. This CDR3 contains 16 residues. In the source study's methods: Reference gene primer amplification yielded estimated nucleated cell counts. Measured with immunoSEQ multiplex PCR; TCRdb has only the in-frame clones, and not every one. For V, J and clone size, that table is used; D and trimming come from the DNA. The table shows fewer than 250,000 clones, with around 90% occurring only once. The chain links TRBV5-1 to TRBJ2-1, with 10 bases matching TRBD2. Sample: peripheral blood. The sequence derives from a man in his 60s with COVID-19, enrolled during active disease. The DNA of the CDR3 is TGCGCCAGCAGCTTGACTACTAGCGGGGCTACCAATGAGCAGTTCTTC. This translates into CASSLTTSGATNEQFF.